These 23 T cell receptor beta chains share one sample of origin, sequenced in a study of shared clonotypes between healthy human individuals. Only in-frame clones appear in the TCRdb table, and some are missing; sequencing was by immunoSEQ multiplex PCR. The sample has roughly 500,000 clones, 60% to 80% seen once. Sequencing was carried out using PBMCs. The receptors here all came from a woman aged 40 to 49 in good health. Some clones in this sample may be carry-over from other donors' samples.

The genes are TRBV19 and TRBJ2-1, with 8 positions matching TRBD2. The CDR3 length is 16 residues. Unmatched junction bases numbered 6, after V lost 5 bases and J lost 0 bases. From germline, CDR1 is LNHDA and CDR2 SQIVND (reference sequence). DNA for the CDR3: TGTGCCAGTAGTTTACTAGCGGAAAGCTCCTACAATGAGCAGTTCTTC. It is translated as CASSLLAESSYNEQFF.

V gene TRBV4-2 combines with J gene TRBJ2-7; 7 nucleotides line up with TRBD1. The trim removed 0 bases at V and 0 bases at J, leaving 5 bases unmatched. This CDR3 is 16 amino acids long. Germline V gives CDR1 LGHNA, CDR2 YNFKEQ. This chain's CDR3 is CASSQESAGGSYEQYF. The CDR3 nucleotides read TGTGCCAGCAGCCAAGAGAGTGCAGGGGGCTCCTACGAGCAGTACTTC.

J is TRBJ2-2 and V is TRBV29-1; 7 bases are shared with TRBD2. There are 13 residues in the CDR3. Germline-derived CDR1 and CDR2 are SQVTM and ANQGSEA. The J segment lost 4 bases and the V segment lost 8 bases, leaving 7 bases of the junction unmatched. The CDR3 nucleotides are TGCAGCACTCCCGGGAGGAGCACCGGGGAGCTGTTTTTT. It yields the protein CSTPGRSTGELFF.

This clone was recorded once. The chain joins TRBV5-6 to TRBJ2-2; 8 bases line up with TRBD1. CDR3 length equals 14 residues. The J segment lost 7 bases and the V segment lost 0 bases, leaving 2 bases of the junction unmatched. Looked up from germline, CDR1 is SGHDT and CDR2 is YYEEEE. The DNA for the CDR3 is TGTGCCAGCAGCTTGGGACAGGGGAGCGGGGAGCTGTTTTTT. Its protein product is CASSLGQGSGELFF.

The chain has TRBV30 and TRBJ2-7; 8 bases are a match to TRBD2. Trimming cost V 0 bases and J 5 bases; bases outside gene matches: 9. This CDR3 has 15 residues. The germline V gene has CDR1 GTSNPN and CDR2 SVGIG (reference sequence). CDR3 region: CAWSVLNGRAHEQYF. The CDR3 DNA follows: TGTGCCTGGAGTGTACTGAACGGGAGGGCCCACGAGCAGTACTTC. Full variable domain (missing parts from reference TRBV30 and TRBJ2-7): SQTIHQWPATLVQPVGSPLSLECTVEGTSNPNLYWYRQAAGRGLQLLFYSVGIGQISSEVPQNLSASRPQDRQFILSSKKLLLSDSGFYLCAWSVLNGRAHEQYFGPGTRLTVT.

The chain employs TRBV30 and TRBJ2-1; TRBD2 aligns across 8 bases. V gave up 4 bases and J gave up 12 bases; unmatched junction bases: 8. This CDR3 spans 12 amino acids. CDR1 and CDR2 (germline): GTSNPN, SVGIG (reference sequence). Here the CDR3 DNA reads TGTGCCTGGAATAGACTAGCGACGATGCAGTTCTTC. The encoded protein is CAWNRLATMQFF.

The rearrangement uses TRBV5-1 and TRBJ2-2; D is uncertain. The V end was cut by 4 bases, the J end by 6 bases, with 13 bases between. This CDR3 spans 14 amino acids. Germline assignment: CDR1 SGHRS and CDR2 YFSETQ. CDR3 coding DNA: TGCGCCAGCAGCCTTTCTAGGTCTGCCGGGGAGCTGTTTTTT. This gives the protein CASSLSRSAGELFF.

The CDR3 region has the DNA TGCGCCAGCAGCCTAGGACCTGAGACTACAAACACCGGGGAGCTGTTTTTT. Translating it yields CASSLGPETTNTGELFF. The rearrangement joins TRBV4-1 to TRBJ2-2; TRBD2 is a possible D gene (5 bases). Trimming removed 4 bases at V and 2 bases at J, with 17 bases between. The germline V gene encodes CDR1 MGHRA and CDR2 YSYEKL. The CDR3 is made up of 17 amino acids.

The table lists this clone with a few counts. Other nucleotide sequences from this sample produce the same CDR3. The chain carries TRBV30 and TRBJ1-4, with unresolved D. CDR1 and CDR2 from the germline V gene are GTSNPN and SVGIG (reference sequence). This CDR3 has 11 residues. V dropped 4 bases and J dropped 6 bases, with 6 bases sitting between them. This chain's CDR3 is CAWNTDEKLFF. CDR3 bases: TGTGCCTGGAATACAGATGAAAAACTGTTTTTT.

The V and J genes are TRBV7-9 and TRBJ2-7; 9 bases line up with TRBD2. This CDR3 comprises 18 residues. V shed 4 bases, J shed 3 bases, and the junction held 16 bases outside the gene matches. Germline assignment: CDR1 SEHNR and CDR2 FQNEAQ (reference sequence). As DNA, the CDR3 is TGTGCCAGCAGCTCGGGACTAGCCCGGGTACGGTCAGGCTACGAGCAGTACTTC. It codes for CASSSGLARVRSGYEQYF.

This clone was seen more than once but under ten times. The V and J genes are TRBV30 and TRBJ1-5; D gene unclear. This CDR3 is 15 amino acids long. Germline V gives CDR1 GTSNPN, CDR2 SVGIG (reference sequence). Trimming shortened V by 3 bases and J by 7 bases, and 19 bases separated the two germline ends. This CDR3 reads CAWSLPEGGSQPQHF. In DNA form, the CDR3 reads TGTGCCTGGAGCCTCCCGGAGGGAGGGAGCCAGCCCCAGCATTTT.

CDR3 in DNA: TGTGCCAGCAGCCGAGGGGATAACTATGGCTACACCTTC. The encoded protein is CASSRGDNYGYTF. V usage is TRBV28 and J usage is TRBJ1-2; tentative D call: TRBD1 (5 bases). V gave up 6 bases and J gave up 1 base, with 9 bases separating them. Germline CDR1 and CDR2: MDHEN and SYDVKM. There are 13 residues in the CDR3.

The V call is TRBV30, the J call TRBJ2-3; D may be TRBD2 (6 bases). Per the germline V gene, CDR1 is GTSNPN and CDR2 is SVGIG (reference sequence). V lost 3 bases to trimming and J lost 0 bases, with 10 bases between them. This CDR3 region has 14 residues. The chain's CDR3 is CAWSGGYSTDTQYF. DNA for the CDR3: TGTGCCTGGAGCGGGGGTTATAGCACAGATACGCAGTATTTT. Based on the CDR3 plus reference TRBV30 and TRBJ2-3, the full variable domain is SQTIHQWPATLVQPVGSPLSLECTVEGTSNPNLYWYRQAAGRGLQLLFYSVGIGQISSEVPQNLSASRPQDRQFILSSKKLLLSDSGFYLCAWSGGYSTDTQYFGPGTRLTVL.

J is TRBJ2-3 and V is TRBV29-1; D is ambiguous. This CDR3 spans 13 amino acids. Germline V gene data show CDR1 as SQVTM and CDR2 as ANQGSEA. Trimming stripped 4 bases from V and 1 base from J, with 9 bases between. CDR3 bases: TGCAGCGTTGCTGGACCCGGCACAGATACGCAGTATTTT. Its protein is CSVAGPGTDTQYF.

The CDR3 is CAISDWEVLGEQYF. Written as DNA, the CDR3 is TGTGCCATCAGTGATTGGGAAGTTCTAGGCGAGCAGTACTTC. This rearrangement joins TRBV10-3 to TRBJ2-7; unclear D gene. This CDR3 is built from 14 residues. Per the germline V gene, CDR1 is ENHRY and CDR2 is SYGVKD. V was shortened by 3 bases and J by 6 bases, with 15 bases between the two germline ends.

The CDR3 coding sequence is TGTGCCAGTAGTTTCCCCGGTCTAAAGGGAGGCAATGAGCAGTTCTTC. Translation: CASSFPGLKGGNEQFF. The chain employs TRBV19 and TRBJ2-1; a possible D gene is TRBD2 (6 bases). Germline-derived CDR1 and CDR2 are LNHDA and SQIVND (reference sequence). CDR3 length: 16 amino acids. V lost 5 bases, J lost 6 bases, and 20 bases lay in between. The full variable domain, in which reference TRBV19 and TRBJ2-1 provide the parts outside the CDR3, is DGGITQSPKYLFRKEGQNVTLSCEQNLNHDAMYWYRQDPGQGLRLIYYSQIVNDFQKGDIAEGYSVSREKKESFPLTVTSAQKNPTAFYLCASSFPGLKGGNEQFFGPGTRLTVL.

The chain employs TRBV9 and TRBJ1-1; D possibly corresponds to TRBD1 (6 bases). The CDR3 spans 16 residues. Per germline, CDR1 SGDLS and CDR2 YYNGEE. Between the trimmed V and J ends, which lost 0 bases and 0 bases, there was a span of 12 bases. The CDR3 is CASSVGAGVMNTEAFF. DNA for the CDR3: TGTGCCAGCAGCGTAGGGGCAGGGGTGATGAACACTGAAGCTTTCTTT. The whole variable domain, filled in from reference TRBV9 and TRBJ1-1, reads DSGVTQTPKHLITATGQRVTLRCSPRSGDLSVYWYQQSLDQGLQFLIQYYNGEERAKGNILERFSAQQFPDLHSELNLSSLELGDSALYFCASSVGAGVMNTEAFFGQGTRLTVV.

CDR3 DNA: TGTGCCAGTACTGGGTTTTATGGCTACACCTTC. This translates into CASTGFYGYTF. J is TRBJ1-2 and V is TRBV19, with D uncertain. CDR3 length equals 11 residues. Germline-derived CDR1 and CDR2 are LNHDA and SQIVND (reference sequence). Deletions cut 7 bases from V and 5 bases from J, with 8 bases between.

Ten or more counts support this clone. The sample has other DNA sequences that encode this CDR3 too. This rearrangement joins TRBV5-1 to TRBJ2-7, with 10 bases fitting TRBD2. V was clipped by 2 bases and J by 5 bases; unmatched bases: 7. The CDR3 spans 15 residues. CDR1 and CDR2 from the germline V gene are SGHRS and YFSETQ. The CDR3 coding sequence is TGCGCCAGCAGCTTTATGTCTAGCGGGAGAGACGAGCAGTACTTC. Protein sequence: CASSFMSSGRDEQYF.

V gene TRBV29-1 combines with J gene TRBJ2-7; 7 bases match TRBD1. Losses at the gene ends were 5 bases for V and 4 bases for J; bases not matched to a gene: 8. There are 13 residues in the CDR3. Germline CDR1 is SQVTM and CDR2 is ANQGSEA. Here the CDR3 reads CSVRDRMAYEQYF. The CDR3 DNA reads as TGCAGCGTTAGGGACAGAATGGCGTACGAGCAGTACTTC.

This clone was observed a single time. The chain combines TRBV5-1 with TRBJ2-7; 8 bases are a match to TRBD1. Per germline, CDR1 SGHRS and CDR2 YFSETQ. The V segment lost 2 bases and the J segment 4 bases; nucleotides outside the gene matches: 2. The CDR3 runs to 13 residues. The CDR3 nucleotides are TGCGCCAGCAGCTTCCAGGGGGCGTACGAGCAGTACTTC. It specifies CASSFQGAYEQYF.

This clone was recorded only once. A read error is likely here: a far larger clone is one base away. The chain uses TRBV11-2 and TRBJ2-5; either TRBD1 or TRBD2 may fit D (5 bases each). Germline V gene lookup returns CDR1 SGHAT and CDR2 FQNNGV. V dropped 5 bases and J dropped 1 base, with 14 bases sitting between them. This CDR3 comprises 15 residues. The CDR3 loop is CASSLAVTAQETQYF. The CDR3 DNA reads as TGTGCCAGCAGCCTAGCCGTGACAGCCCAAGAGACCCAGTACTTC.

CDR3 residues: CASSGGGPTDTQYF. CDR3 coding DNA: TGCGCCAGCAGCGGGGGCGGGCCCACAGATACGCAGTATTTT. The J gene is TRBJ2-3, the V gene TRBV5-1, with D tentatively TRBD1 (6 bases). V lost 4 bases, J lost 2 bases, and 11 bases lay in between. Germline CDR1 SGHRS, CDR2 YFSETQ. The CDR3 covers 14 residues.